The 27 T cell receptor beta chains below all came from one sample that was sequenced in a study of cytomegalovirus exposure and HLA in healthy donors. A multiplex PCR was run with 60 Vbeta primers and 13 Jbeta primers. The protocol was immunoSEQ multiplex PCR, while the TCRdb copy is restricted to in-frame clones and leaves out a portion. Counted here are over 75,000 clones, approximately 84% occurring once; the ten biggest clones make up 5.6%. The sample consisted of PBMCs. The receptors shown here come from a woman aged 18-29 years in good health and CMV-seropositive.

The J gene is TRBJ1-2, the V gene TRBV27; no reliable D call. Germline V gene lookup returns CDR1 MNHEY and CDR2 SMNVEV (reference sequence). V lost 4 bases to trimming and J lost 5 bases, with 5 bases between them. The CDR3 contains 11 residues. The CDR3 is CASSSGYGYTF. CDR3 nucleotide sequence: TGTGCCAGCAGTTCCGGGTATGGCTACACCTTC.

This clone has only a few counts. The genes are TRBV2 and TRBJ2-7, with D uncertain. The CDR3 length is 11 residues. Germline V gene lookup returns CDR1 SNHLY and CDR2 FYNNEI. Trimming stripped 6 bases from V and 2 bases from J, with 5 bases between. The CDR3 sequence is CASRLTYEQYF. In nucleotides, the CDR3 is TGTGCCAGCAGATTAACCTACGAGCAGTACTTC.

The J gene is TRBJ1-4, the V gene TRBV2; TRBD1 agrees at 7 bases. The V gene end was trimmed by 5 bases and the J gene end by 6 bases; junction bases not matched to a gene: 6. This CDR3 comprises 14 residues. CDR1 is SNHLY and CDR2 is FYNNEI in the germline V gene. The CDR3 is CASSQTGLDEKLFF. The DNA for the CDR3 is TGTGCCAGCAGTCAGACAGGGTTGGATGAAAAACTGTTTTTT.

A remark on this clone: An end of the junction does not agree with germline; a read error may underlie this. The gene calls are TRBV7-7 and TRBJ2-2; D possibly corresponds to TRBD1 (6 bases). Per germline, CDR1 SSHAT and CDR2 FNYEAQ (reference sequence). The CDR3 is made up of 14 amino acids. The CDR3 is CASSYRVNTGELFF. The CDR3 coding sequence is TGTGCTAGCAGCTACAGGGTGAACACCGGGGAGCTGTTTTTT.

The chain employs TRBV5-1 and TRBJ1-3; 10 nucleotides match TRBD1. CDR1 is SGHRS and CDR2 is YFSETQ in the germline V gene. Unmatched junction bases numbered 5, after V lost 4 bases and J lost 4 bases. There are 15 residues in the CDR3. This chain's CDR3 is CASSPGQGLGNTIYF. CDR3 DNA: TGCGCCAGCAGCCCGGGACAGGGGCTCGGAAACACCATATATTTT.

The gene calls are TRBV27 and TRBJ2-3, with 7 bases fitting TRBD1. The V segment lost 3 bases and the J segment 3 bases; nucleotides outside the gene matches: 9. The CDR3 has 16 amino acids. Germline assignment: CDR1 MNHEY and CDR2 SMNVEV (reference sequence). For the CDR3, the DNA is TGTGCCAGCAGTTTCAGGGACAGCCGATTGACAGATACGCAGTATTTT. This sequence encodes CASSFRDSRLTDTQYF.

This chain links TRBV5-1 with TRBJ2-5; 9 bases are a match to TRBD2. There are 15 residues in the CDR3. The V segment lost 3 bases and the J segment 2 bases; nucleotides outside the gene matches: 5. Germline CDR1 SGHRS, CDR2 YFSETQ. DNA of the CDR3: TGCGCCAGCAGCTCTAGCGGGGTCCTTCAAGAGACCCAGTACTTC. Its protein is CASSSSGVLQETQYF.

V and J are TRBV27 and TRBJ1-5; 9 positions match TRBD1. The CDR3 spans 15 residues. Germline assignment: CDR1 MNHEY and CDR2 SMNVEV (reference sequence). V lost 5 bases, J lost 1 base, and 3 bases stayed unmatched. This CDR3 is CASSGQGRSNQPQHF. CDR3 nucleotides: TGTGCCAGCAGTGGACAGGGGCGAAGCAATCAGCCCCAGCATTTT.

This chain joins TRBV4-1 and TRBJ1-3; D is perhaps TRBD1 (6 bases). CDR3 size: 19 residues. V shed 3 bases and J shed 4 bases, with 25 bases lying between them. CDR1 MGHRA and CDR2 YSYEKL come from the germline V gene. CDR3 amino acids: CASSHGLLSPTGRGNTIYF. In nucleotides, the CDR3 is TGCGCCAGCAGCCATGGGCTTCTTTCGCCAACAGGGAGAGGAAACACCATATATTTT.

This chain connects TRBV4-2 to TRBJ2-7; 11 nucleotides agree with TRBD2. The CDR3 is made up of 19 amino acids. The ends lost 0 bases at V and 2 bases at J; junction bases unmatched: 12. Per the germline V gene, CDR1 is LGHNA and CDR2 is YNFKEQ. The CDR3: CASSQDLTSGSLGTYEQYF. As DNA, the CDR3 is TGTGCCAGCAGCCAAGATCTTACTAGCGGGAGCTTGGGCACCTACGAGCAGTACTTC.

This rearrangement joins TRBV6-5 to TRBJ1-2, with 8 bases identical to TRBD1. In germline, CDR1 is MNHEY, CDR2 SVGAGI. Losses at the gene ends were 7 bases for V and 8 bases for J; bases not matched to a gene: 12. The CDR3 sequence is 14 residues long. The CDR3: CASTRTGTGSGYTF. The CDR3, as DNA: TGTGCCAGCACCCGCACCGGGACAGGTTCCGGCTACACCTTC.

This clone has a handful of counts. The chain couples TRBV5-4 to TRBJ2-5; TRBD2 matches at 8 bases. The V segment lost 1 base and the J segment 3 bases; nucleotides outside the gene matches: 5. Per germline, CDR1 SGHNT and CDR2 YYREEE (reference sequence). The CDR3 extends over 15 amino acids. The CDR3 here is CASSLSGGSEETQYF. The CDR3 nucleotides read TGTGCCAGCAGCTTGAGCGGGGGATCCGAAGAGACCCAGTACTTC.

V gene TRBV5-6 combines with J gene TRBJ2-1; TRBD1 might be the D (6 bases). CDR1 is SGHDT, CDR2 YYEEEE, per germline. The CDR3 has 14 residues. The germline V and J ends were trimmed by 2 bases and 1 base, with 7 bases remaining between them. The CDR3 nucleotides are TGTGCCAGCAGCTTCCAGGGGTCCTACAATGAGCAGTTCTTC. Its protein is CASSFQGSYNEQFF.

This sequence joins TRBV9 and TRBJ2-5; D may be TRBD1 (5 bases). Germline V CDR1 and CDR2: SGDLS, YYNGEE. The CDR3 is 15 residues long. The V end lost 0 bases, the J end lost 5 bases, and 14 bases lay between the germline ends. In nucleotides, the CDR3 is TGTGCCAGCAGCGTAGGTCCAGGGTTAGTGGAGACCCAGTACTTC. Translated: CASSVGPGLVETQYF. Drawing the rest from reference TRBV9 and TRBJ2-5, the complete variable domain is DSGVTQTPKHLITATGQRVTLRCSPRSGDLSVYWYQQSLDQGLQFLIQYYNGEERAKGNILERFSAQQFPDLHSELNLSSLELGDSALYFCASSVGPGLVETQYFGPGTRLLVL.

This clone was counted only a few times. The CDR3 here is CASSPRQGWRSNEKLFF. The CDR3, as DNA: TGTGCCAGTAGTCCCCGACAGGGGTGGAGATCTAATGAAAAACTGTTTTTT. The rearrangement uses TRBV19 and TRBJ1-4, with TRBD1 matching 8 bases. Germline CDR1 LNHDA, CDR2 SQIVND (reference sequence). The CDR3 runs to 17 residues. The V gene end was trimmed by 5 bases and the J gene end by 3 bases; junction bases not matched to a gene: 11. The full variable domain, its missing parts supplied by reference TRBV19 and TRBJ1-4, is DGGITQSPKYLFRKEGQNVTLSCEQNLNHDAMYWYRQDPGQGLRLIYYSQIVNDFQKGDIAEGYSVSREKKESFPLTVTSAQKNPTAFYLCASSPRQGWRSNEKLFFGSGTQLSVL.

The chain has TRBV6-5 and TRBJ2-3; 7 positions agree with TRBD2. There are 13 residues in the CDR3. Trimming cost V 5 bases and J 10 bases; bases outside gene matches: 9. Germline CDR1 and CDR2: MNHEY and SVGAGI. CDR3 nucleotide sequence: TGTGCCAGCAGTGCGGGGGTCCAGGCTCCGCAGTATTTT. This sequence encodes CASSAGVQAPQYF.

J is TRBJ2-4 and V is TRBV28, with 8 positions matching TRBD1. Germline V gene lookup returns CDR1 MDHEN and CDR2 SYDVKM. Trimming took 1 base from V and 7 from J; bases not matched to a gene: 6. The CDR3 totals 15 residues. The CDR3: CASSLYRTGWNIQYF. The CDR3 DNA follows: TGTGCCAGCAGTTTATACCGGACAGGGTGGAACATTCAGTACTTC. Full variable domain (remainder filled in from reference TRBV28 and TRBJ2-4): DVKVTQSSRYLVKRTGEKVFLECVQDMDHENMFWYRQDPGLGLRLIYFSYDVKMKEKGDIPEGYSVSREKKERFSLILESASTNQTSMYLCASSLYRTGWNIQYFGAGTRLSVL.

The CDR3 nucleotides are TGTGCCAGCAGCGTAGCCGACAGGGGGTTGGAGACCCAGTACTTC. Its translation is CASSVADRGLETQYF. The chain uses TRBV9 and TRBJ2-5; 9 bases are a match to TRBD1. This CDR3 is built from 15 residues. Losses at the gene ends were 0 bases for V and 5 bases for J; bases not matched to a gene: 5. Per germline, CDR1 SGDLS and CDR2 YYNGEE.

The chain combines TRBV5-1 with TRBJ1-1, with TRBD1 as a possible D gene (6 bases). The V and J ends lost 1 base and 5 bases respectively, with 9 bases between them. Per germline, CDR1 SGHRS and CDR2 YFSETQ. The CDR3 totals 13 residues. CDR3 in DNA: TGCGCCAGCAGCTTGAGGGGGGGGACTGAAGCTTTCTTT. This codes for CASSLRGGTEAFF.

The J gene is TRBJ1-2, the V gene TRBV5-1; maybe TRBD1 (6 bases). Deletions cut 4 bases from V and 1 base from J, with 11 bases between. CDR1 SGHRS and CDR2 YFSETQ come from the germline V gene. The CDR3 totals 14 residues. Written as DNA, the CDR3 is TGCGCCAGCAGCACCCCACAGGGTAACTATGGCTACACCTTC. It yields the protein CASSTPQGNYGYTF. The full variable domain, with the rest looked up from reference TRBV5-1 and TRBJ1-2, is KAGVTQTPRYLIKTRGQQVTLSCSPISGHRSVSWYQQTPGQGLQFLFEYFSETQRNKGNFPGRFSGRQFSNSRSEMNVSTLELGDSALYLCASSTPQGNYGYTFGSGTRLTVV.

This clone has just one count. The CDR3 region is CASSIDSGFGYTF. The CDR3 DNA reads as TGTGCCAGTAGTATTGATTCGGGATTTGGCTACACCTTC. The chain is built from TRBV19 and TRBJ1-2; D ambiguous. There are 13 residues in the CDR3. The V end was cut by 3 bases, the J end by 7 bases, with 12 bases between. Germline loops: CDR1 LNHDA, CDR2 SQIVND (reference sequence).

J is TRBJ2-7 and V is TRBV28, with 10 bases that match TRBD2. The CDR3 loop spans 12 amino acids. Germline values: CDR1 MDHEN, CDR2 SYDVKM. After removal of 4 bases from V and 9 bases from J, the junction contained 3 bases not matched to a gene. The CDR3 DNA reads as TGTGCCAGCAGTTATCTAGCGGGAGTGCAGTACTTC. Encoded protein: CASSYLAGVQYF.

The rearrangement uses TRBV7-2 and TRBJ1-2; no clear D. The germline V gene has CDR1 SGHTA and CDR2 FQGNSA. The V end was cut by 5 bases, the J end by 7 bases, with 11 bases between. The CDR3 spans 12 residues. CDR3 in amino acids: CASSPGNFGYTF. The CDR3 DNA sequence: TGTGCCAGCAGCCCGGGGAATTTTGGCTACACCTTC.

A few counts support this clone. The DNA of the CDR3 is TGTGCCTGGAGTGCAGGCCCTAATCAGCCCCAGCATTTT. This encodes CAWSAGPNQPQHF. The chain combines TRBV30 with TRBJ1-5, with D unclear. CDR1 is GTSNPN, CDR2 SVGIG, per germline (reference sequence). The CDR3 spans 13 residues. Trimming pared 1 base from V and 4 bases from J, leaving 8 bases between.

The CDR3 nucleotides read TGTGCCAGCAGCGTAGCCGGGACAGGGGACAATGAGCAGTTCTTC. Amino acid sequence: CASSVAGTGDNEQFF. J is TRBJ2-1 and V is TRBV9, with 10 bases matching TRBD1. Germline V lookup: CDR1 SGDLS, CDR2 YYNGEE. This CDR3 spans 15 amino acids. V gave up 0 bases and J gave up 5 bases; unmatched junction bases: 2.

To note about this clone: Other DNA sequences of this sample code for an identical CDR3. This sequence joins TRBV4-1 and TRBJ1-1, with 9 bases lining up with TRBD1. CDR1 is MGHRA, CDR2 YSYEKL, per germline. The ends lost 3 bases at V and 2 bases at J; junction bases unmatched: 1. The CDR3 spans 14 residues. The CDR3 coding sequence is TGCGCCAGCAGCCAGGACAGGGGCAACACTGAAGCTTTCTTT. It is translated as CASSQDRGNTEAFF.

V usage is TRBV5-4 and J usage is TRBJ2-2; a possible D gene is TRBD2 (5 bases). V was clipped by 2 bases and J by 6 bases, with 23 bases between them. The CDR3 loop spans 18 amino acids. Germline CDR1 and CDR2: SGHNT and YYREEE (reference sequence). The CDR3, as DNA: TGTGCCAGCAGCTTAAGGCCCCTAAGTTTCGACGGGGCCGGGGAGCTGTTTTTT. Its translation: CASSLRPLSFDGAGELFF.